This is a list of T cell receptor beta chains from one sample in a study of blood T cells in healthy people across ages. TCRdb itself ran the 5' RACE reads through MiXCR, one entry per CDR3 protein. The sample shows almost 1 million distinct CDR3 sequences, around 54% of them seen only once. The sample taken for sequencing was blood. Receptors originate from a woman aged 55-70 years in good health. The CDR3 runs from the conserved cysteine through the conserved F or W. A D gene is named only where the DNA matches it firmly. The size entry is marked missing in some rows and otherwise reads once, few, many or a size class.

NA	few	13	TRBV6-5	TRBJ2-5	CASSFSYQETQYF	TGTGCCAGCAGTTTCAGTTACCAAGAGACCCAGTACTTC
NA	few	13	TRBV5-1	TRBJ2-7	CASSPDYYYEQYF	TGCGCCAGCAGCCCGGACTACTACTACGAGCAGTACTTC
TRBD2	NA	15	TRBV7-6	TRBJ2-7	CASSIGLASSYEQYF	TGTGCCAGCAGCATAGGACTAGCATCATCCTACGAGCAGTACTTC
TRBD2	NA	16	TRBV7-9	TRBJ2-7	CASSLRSAEIAGEQYF	TGTGCCAGCAGCTTACGGTCGGCAGAGATAGCGGGCGAGCAGTACTTC
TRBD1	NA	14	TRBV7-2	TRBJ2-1	CASRAGSGQDEQFF	TGTGCCAGCAGGGCTGGGTCAGGACAGGATGAGCAGTTCTTC
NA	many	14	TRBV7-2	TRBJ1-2	CASSLGGGSIGYTF	TGTGCCAGCAGCTTAGGGGGGGGCTCTATTGGCTACACCTTC
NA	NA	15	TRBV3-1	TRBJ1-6	CASSQDGRKNSPLHF	TGTGCCAGCAGCCAAGACGGTAGAAAGAATTCACCCCTCCACTTT
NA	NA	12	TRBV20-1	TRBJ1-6	CSARGLDSPLHF	TGCAGTGCTAGAGGTCTTGATTCACCCCTCCACTTT
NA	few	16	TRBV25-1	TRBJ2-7	CASTKKGDPASYEQYF	TGTGCCAGCACAAAGAAGGGGGACCCTGCCTCCTACGAGCAGTACTTC
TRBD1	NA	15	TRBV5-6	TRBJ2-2	CASSWNRGKLGELFF	TGTGCCAGCAGCTGGAACAGGGGAAAACTCGGGGAGCTGTTTTTT
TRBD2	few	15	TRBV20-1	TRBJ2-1	CSARGGTSGYREQFF	TGCAGTGCTAGAGGCGGGACTAGCGGGTACAGGGAGCAGTTCTTC
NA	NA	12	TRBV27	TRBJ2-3	CATTARTDTQYF	TGTGCCACCACAGCCCGCACAGATACGCAGTATTTT
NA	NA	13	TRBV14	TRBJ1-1	CASGQQGNTEAFF	TGTGCCAGCGGCCAGCAGGGGAACACTGAAGCTTTCTTT
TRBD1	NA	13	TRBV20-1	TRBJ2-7	CSAYRDRSYEQYF	TGCAGTGCTTACCGGGACAGATCCTACGAGCAGTACTTC
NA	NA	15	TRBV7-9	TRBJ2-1	CASSFSSGYYNEQFF	TGTGCCAGCAGCTTTAGCTCGGGATACTACAATGAGCAGTTCTTC
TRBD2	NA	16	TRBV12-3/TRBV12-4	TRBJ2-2	CASRTGLAGGTGELFF	TGTGCCAGCAGGACGGGACTAGCGGGAGGCACCGGGGAGCTGTTTTTT
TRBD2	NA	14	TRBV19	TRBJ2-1	CASSIAGVLNEQFF	TGTGCCAGTAGTATTGCGGGAGTTTTGAATGAGCAGTTCTTC
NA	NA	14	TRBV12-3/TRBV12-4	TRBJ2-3	CASCPGLLADTQYF	TGTGCCAGCTGTCCCGGACTCCTCGCAGATACGCAGTATTTT
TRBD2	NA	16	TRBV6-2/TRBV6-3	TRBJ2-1	CASSYHVAGAGDTQFF	TGTGCCAGCAGTTATCACGTAGCGGGAGCGGGAGATACGCAGTTCTTC
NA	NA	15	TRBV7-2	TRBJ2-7	CASSLAWGSRYEQYF	TGTGCCAGCAGCTTAGCGTGGGGTAGCCGGTACGAGCAGTACTTC
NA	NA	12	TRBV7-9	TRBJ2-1	CASSPAASNPFF	TGTGCCAGCAGCCCTGCGGCGTCTAACCCGTTCTTC
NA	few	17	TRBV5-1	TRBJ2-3	CASSRISVTLSTDTQYF	TGCGCCAGCAGCAGAATTAGCGTCACGCTAAGCACAGATACGCAGTATTTT
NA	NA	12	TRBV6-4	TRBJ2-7	CAITSQGNEQYF	TGTGCCATAACCTCCCAGGGGAACGAGCAGTACTTC
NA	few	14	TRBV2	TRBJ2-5	CASSEQRNKETQYF	TGTGCCAGCAGTGAACAGCGAAACAAAGAGACCCAGTACTTC
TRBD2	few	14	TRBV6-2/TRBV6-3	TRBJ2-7	CASRLLARAYEQYF	TGTGCCAGCCGCTTACTAGCGAGAGCCTACGAGCAGTACTTC
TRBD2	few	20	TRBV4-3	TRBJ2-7	CASSQGSVRGWTSGKYEQYF	TGCGCCAGCAGCCAAGGGTCCGTCAGGGGTTGGACTAGCGGGAAGTACGAGCAGTACTTC
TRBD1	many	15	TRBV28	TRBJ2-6	CASIDRGSGANVLTF	TGTGCCAGCATCGACAGGGGGTCTGGGGCCAACGTCCTGACTTTC
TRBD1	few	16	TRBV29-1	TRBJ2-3	CSATILDRVDTDTQYF	TGCAGCGCCACAATCCTTGACAGGGTGGACACAGATACGCAGTATTTT
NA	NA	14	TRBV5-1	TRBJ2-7	CASSVQGRGYEQYF	TGCGCCAGCAGCGTACAGGGAAGAGGTTACGAGCAGTACTTC
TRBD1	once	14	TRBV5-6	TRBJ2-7	CASSLWDRIYEQYF	TGTGCCAGCAGCCTTTGGGACAGAATCTACGAGCAGTACTTC
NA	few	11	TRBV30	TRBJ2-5	CAWSGGGEQYF	TGTGCCTGGAGTGGGGGAGGTGAGCAGTACTTC
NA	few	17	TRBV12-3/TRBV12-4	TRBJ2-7	CASSFPHPQRRSYEQYF	TGTGCCAGCAGTTTCCCACACCCACAGCGCAGATCCTACGAGCAGTACTTC
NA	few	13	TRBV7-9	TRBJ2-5	CASKTEYQETQYF	TGTGCCAGCAAGACAGAGTACCAAGAGACCCAGTACTTC
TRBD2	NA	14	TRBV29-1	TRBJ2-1	CSVDTSGSHGEQFF	TGCAGCGTTGATACTAGCGGGAGTCATGGTGAGCAGTTCTTC
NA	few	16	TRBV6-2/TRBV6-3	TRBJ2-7	CASSYSVSGIAYEQYF	TGTGCCAGCAGTTACTCGGTTTCGGGCATTGCCTACGAGCAGTACTTC
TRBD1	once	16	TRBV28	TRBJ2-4	CASSLLDRFGKNIQYF	TGTGCCAGCAGTTTACTGGACAGGTTCGGAAAAAACATTCAGTACTTC
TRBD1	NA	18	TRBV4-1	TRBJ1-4	CASSKGQGSGGPNEKLFF	TGCGCCAGCAGCAAGGGACAGGGCTCAGGAGGTCCTAATGAAAAACTGTTTTTT
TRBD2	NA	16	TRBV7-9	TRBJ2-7	CASSSRTSGREYEQYF	TGTGCCAGCAGCTCACGGACTAGCGGGAGGGAATACGAGCAGTACTTC
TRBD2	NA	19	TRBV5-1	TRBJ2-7	CAGRPHSAGLAGSSYEQYF	TGCGCCGGCAGGCCCCATTCCGCGGGACTAGCGGGCAGCTCCTACGAGCAGTACTTC
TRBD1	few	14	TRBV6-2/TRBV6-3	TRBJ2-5	CASSYGTAMETQYF	TGTGCCAGCAGTTACGGGACAGCAATGGAGACCCAGTACTTC
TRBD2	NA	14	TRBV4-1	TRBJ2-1	CASSHPPAGYEQFF	TGCGCCAGCAGCCACCCACCAGCGGGATATGAGCAGTTCTTC
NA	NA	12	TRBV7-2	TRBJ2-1	CATTGRGDEQFF	TGTGCCACTACAGGTAGAGGCGATGAGCAGTTCTTC
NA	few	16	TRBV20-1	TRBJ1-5	CSAREGTGEVNQPQHF	TGCAGTGCTAGAGAAGGGACGGGAGAAGTCAATCAGCCCCAGCATTTT
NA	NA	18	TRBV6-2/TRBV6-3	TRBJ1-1	CASSYSRARPLMNTEAFF	TGTGCCAGCAGTTACTCGAGGGCGCGACCTTTAATGAACACTGAAGCTTTCTTT
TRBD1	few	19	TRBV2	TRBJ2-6	CASSPGRQGPDSGANVLTF	TGTGCCAGCAGCCCCGGGCGACAGGGTCCCGACTCTGGGGCCAACGTCCTGACTTTC
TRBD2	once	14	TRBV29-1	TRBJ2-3	CSARTSLGTDTRYF	TGCAGCGCTCGGACTAGCCTAGGCACAGATACGCGGTATTTT
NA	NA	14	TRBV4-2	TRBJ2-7	CASSQVSTAYEQYF	TGTGCCAGCAGCCAAGTGTCAACGGCGTACGAGCAGTACTTC
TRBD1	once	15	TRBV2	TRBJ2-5	CASSIAGQGSYERYF	TGTGCCAGCAGTATCGCGGGACAGGGGTCCTACGAGCGGTACTTC
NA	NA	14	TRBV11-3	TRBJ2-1	CASSLEAVGNEQFF	TGTGCCAGCAGCTTAGAGGCCGTCGGAAATGAGCAGTTCTTC
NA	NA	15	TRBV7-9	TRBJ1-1	CASSFGRLRDEEAFF	TGTGCCAGCAGCTTTGGAAGACTGAGGGACGAAGAGGCTTTCTTT
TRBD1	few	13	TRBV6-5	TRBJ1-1	CASSYSEVTGAFF	TGTGCCAGCAGTTACTCCGAGGTGACAGGGGCTTTCTTT
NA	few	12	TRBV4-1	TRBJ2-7	CASSQDNYEQYF	TGCGCCAGCAGCCAAGACAACTACGAGCAGTACTTC
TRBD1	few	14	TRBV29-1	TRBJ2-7	CSVVQSLGTDEQYF	TGCAGCGTTGTACAGTCCTTGGGGACAGACGAGCAGTACTTC
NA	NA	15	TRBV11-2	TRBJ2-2	CASSYLNGGSGELFF	TGTGCCAGCAGCTACCTTAACGGGGGATCCGGGGAGCTGTTTTTT